This T cell receptor (beta chain) was identified in a study of glioma-infiltrating T cells after dendritic cell vaccination. General study findings and limits: Complete blood and tumor specimen sets were limited to few patients. Higher TCR clonality did not directly relate to longer survival.

Comment on this clone: Its matching antigen is unknown. Other DNA sequences within the sample encode an identical CDR3.

The method was immunoSEQ multiplex PCR; TCRdb's version includes in-frame clones alone and lacks a portion of them. The sample yields roughly 60,000 clones, around 86% seen once. V lost 3 bases and J lost 5; bases outside the gene matches: 4. Per the germline V gene, CDR1 is LNHDA and CDR2 is SQIVND (reference sequence). This CDR3 region has 14 residues. The sample's time point: after dendritic cell vaccination, including at tumor progression/relapse. V and J are TRBV19 and TRBJ1-2; 9 bases map to TRBD1. The source was blood, collected after dendritic cell vaccination. The clonotype was recovered from a human donor with glioblastoma. The CDR3 protein is CASSIGQGSYGYTF. Here the CDR3 DNA reads TGTGCCAGTAGTATCGGACAGGGGAGTTATGGCTACACCTTC.